A selection of T cell receptor beta chains follows, all from one sample in a study of blood T cell repertoires in COVID-19. Libraries were prepared by immunoSEQ multiplex PCR; TCRdb keeps only in-frame clonotypes and omits some of them. Of about 44,000 clones in the sample, about 88% were seen once. Sample: peripheral blood. Receptor source: a man in his 70s with active COVID-19. CDR3s include the opening cysteine and the closing phenylalanine or tryptophan. The D gene is left open where the match is weak. Size tells how often a clone was seen (once, few, many) or the class of an expanded clone, and some rows leave it out.

size	V	D	J	DNA	CDR3
.	TRBV5-4	.	TRBJ2-3	TGTGCCAGCAGTCCCAATCCGGGGGATACGCAGTATTTT	CASSPNPGDTQYF
.	TRBV19	.	TRBJ2-2	TGTGCCAGTAGTGCCGAGCCATACACCGGGGAGCTGTTTTTT	CASSAEPYTGELFF
.	TRBV6-5	.	TRBJ1-1	TGTGCCAGCAGACAGCTTTACACTGAAGCTTTCTTT	CASRQLYTEAFF
.	TRBV18	TRBD1	TRBJ2-7	TGTGCCAGCTCACCCCCGGGACAGGGGTTTGCCGAGCAGTACTTC	CASSPPGQGFAEQYF
.	TRBV6-5	.	TRBJ2-2	TGTGCCTGCCAGGCGGCCAACGGGGGCGGGGAGCTGTTTTTT	CACQAANGGGELFF
.	TRBV5-1	.	TRBJ1-2	TGCGCCAGCAGCTTGAACAGGGTGAACGAAAATGGCTACACCTTC	CASSLNRVNENGYTF
.	TRBV6-1	.	TRBJ2-5	TGTGCCAGCAGTGAAGCGCGGGCAGGGGAAGAGACCCAGTACTTC	CASSEARAGEETQYF
.	TRBV15	.	TRBJ2-4	TGTGCCACCAGACGGGGGGCGACTTCGGATAACATTCAGTACTTC	CATRRGATSDNIQYF
.	TRBV7-9	TRBD1	TRBJ2-7	TGTGCCAGCAGCGCCGGACAGGGTGGGACCTACGAGCAGTACTTC	CASSAGQGGTYEQYF
.	TRBV19	TRBD1	TRBJ2-7	TGTGCCACCCGGACAGGGGGCACCTACGAGCAGTACTTC	CATRTGGTYEQYF
.	TRBV19	TRBD1	TRBJ1-2	TGTGCCAGTACCCGCGTGGGGACAGGGGGAGGCTACACCTTC	CASTRVGTGGGYTF
.	TRBV4-3	TRBD1	TRBJ1-2	TGCGCCAGCAGCCAAGAGGCGTCAGGGGGTCCCTCAGGATTCTATGGCTACACCTTC	CASSQEASGGPSGFYGYTF
.	TRBV9	.	TRBJ2-7	TGTGCCAGCAGCGTAGACGGACGGGACTACGAGCAGTACTTC	CASSVDGRDYEQYF
.	TRBV7-2	TRBD1	TRBJ1-1	TGTGCCAGCAGCTTAGGGGACAGGAACACTGAAGCTTTCTTT	CASSLGDRNTEAFF
.	TRBV28	.	TRBJ2-7	TGTGCCAGCAGATCGCCGGGCGAGCAGTACTTC	CASRSPGEQYF
.	TRBV6-2/TRBV6-3	TRBD1	TRBJ2-2	TGTGCCAGCAGTTACTCGATGGGACAGGGGGCGTCCGGGGAGCTGTTTTTT	CASSYSMGQGASGELFF
once	TRBV2	.	TRBJ2-1	TGTGCCAGCACCCTAGACGGGAAGCAATACAATGAGCAGTTCTTC	CASTLDGKQYNEQFF
.	TRBV7-2	.	TRBJ2-1	TGTGCCAGCAGTACTCGTCGAGGCAGAAACAATGAGCAGTTCTTC	CASSTRRGRNNEQFF
.	TRBV19	TRBD1	TRBJ1-2	TGTGCCAGTGCGGGACAGGGGAACTATGGCTACACCTTC	CASAGQGNYGYTF
.	TRBV5-5	TRBD1	TRBJ2-7	TGTGCCAGCAGCTCAGGAAGGTTAGGGAACAGGGGCTACGAGCAGTACTTC	CASSSGRLGNRGYEQYF
.	TRBV5-1	TRBD1	TRBJ2-5	TGCGCCAGCAGCTTGGCCGACAGGGCACAAGAGACCCAGTACTTC	CASSLADRAQETQYF
.	TRBV6-1	.	TRBJ2-5	TGTGCCAGCAGTGAAGTCCAGGACTTCGATTGGGGAAACCAGTACTTC	CASSEVQDFDWGNQYF
.	TRBV19	TRBD1	TRBJ1-5	TGTGCCAGTAAAAAGACAGGGAGCAATCAGCCCCAGCATTTT	CASKKTGSNQPQHF
.	TRBV19	.	TRBJ2-3	TGTGCCAGTAGTCTCGGGGTGGCGATTTGGGCTAGCACAGATACGCAGTATTTT	CASSLGVAIWASTDTQYF
.	TRBV18	TRBD1	TRBJ2-5	TGTGCCAGCTCACCGGGACAGGCCCAAGAGACCCAGTACTTC	CASSPGQAQETQYF
.	TRBV7-2	.	TRBJ2-5	TGTGCCAGCAGCCGCGCTGAGATGGAGACCCAGTACTTC	CASSRAEMETQYF
.	TRBV15	.	TRBJ1-4	TGTGCCACCAGCAGAGATCTCGGGGCAACTAATGAAAAACTGTTTTTT	CATSRDLGATNEKLFF
.	TRBV13	TRBD1	TRBJ2-7	TGTGCCAGCACCCTGGGACAGTCCTACGAGCAGTACTTC	CASTLGQSYEQYF
.	TRBV28	TRBD1	TRBJ1-5	TGTGCCAGCAGATCCGACAGGGGAGGGAATCAGCCCCAGCATTTT	CASRSDRGGNQPQHF
.	TRBV19	TRBD1	TRBJ1-1	TGTGCCAGTAGTACGCTGGACAGGCCGAACACTGAAGCTTTCTTT	CASSTLDRPNTEAFF
.	TRBV7-9	TRBD1	TRBJ2-2	TGTGCCAGCAGCCAGGCGGCAGGGGGACCCACCGGGGAGCTGTTTTTT	CASSQAAGGPTGELFF
.	TRBV7-2	.	TRBJ2-7	TGTGCCAGCAGCTTAGGGGGGGGCACTCAGCAGTACTTC	CASSLGGGTQQYF
.	TRBV4-1	TRBD1	TRBJ1-2	TGCGCCAGCAGCCAAGGGGACAGGCTAGGGGGCTACACCTTC	CASSQGDRLGGYTF
.	TRBV20-1	.	TRBJ2-7	TGCAGTGCTAGTGTTGGACAGAGCATCAACGAGCAGTACTTC	CSASVGQSINEQYF
.	TRBV3-1/TRBV3-2	.	TRBJ2-5	TGTGCCAGCAGCGACAGGTACCAAGAGACCCAGTACTTC	CASSDRYQETQYF
once	TRBV18	TRBD1	TRBJ2-7	TGTGCCAGCTCACAACAGGGACAGAGCTACGAGCAGTACTTC	CASSQQGQSYEQYF